Listed below are T cell receptor beta chains from one sample, sequenced in a study of shared clonotypes between healthy human individuals. TCRdb keeps only in-frame clones here, not all; method: immunoSEQ multiplex PCR. The data hold about 560,000 clones, with roughly four fifths observed a single time. What was sequenced was PBMCs. All receptors derive from a woman in her thirties or forties in good health. Some clones in this sample may be carry-over from other donors' samples. The CDR3 runs from the conserved cysteine through the conserved F or W. A D gene is named only where the DNA matches it firmly. The size of a clone is reported for some rows only, either as once, few or many, or as a class for expanded clones.

clone_size d_call j_call v_call cdr3_nt cdr3_aa
. . TRBJ1-4 TRBV6-1 TGTGCCAGCAGTCCCCGTGAAAGGACAAATGAAAAACTGTTTTTT CASSPRERTNEKLFF
few . TRBJ2-7 TRBV7-3 TGTGCCAGCAGCTTAGGGGAGGCTAAAATATACGAGCAGTACTTC CASSLGEAKIYEQYF
. TRBD2 TRBJ2-1 TRBV29-1 TGCAGCCCCCGGGGCCCGGCGGGAGGCAATGAGCAGTTCTTC CSPRGPAGGNEQFF
. TRBD2 TRBJ2-2 TRBV7-8 TGTGCCAGCAGCCCAAGACTAGCAGCGGAGCTGTTTTTT CASSPRLAAELFF
. TRBD2 TRBJ2-5 TRBV5-4 TGTGCCAGCAGCTTAAGCGGGGGCGAGACCCAGTACTTC CASSLSGGETQYF
. TRBD2 TRBJ2-7 TRBV11-2 TGTGCCAGCAGCCCGTCCGCTAGCGGGAGGCCCTACGAGCAGTACTTC CASSPSASGRPYEQYF
. TRBD2 TRBJ2-2 TRBV27 TGTGCCAGCAGTCCCCCTGGACTAGATGCCTTGACCGGGGAGCTGTTTTTT CASSPPGLDALTGELFF
. . TRBJ1-2 TRBV5-1 TGCGCCAGCAGCTTGGACTGGACCGGTTACACCTTC CASSLDWTGYTF
. TRBD1 TRBJ1-3 TRBV27 TGTGCCAGCAGACCGAAGGGACAGGGCTATGGAAACACCATATATTTT CASRPKGQGYGNTIYF
. . TRBJ2-5 TRBV4-3 TGCGCCAGCAGCCCATTTCAGGGGGGAGAGACCCAGTACTTC CASSPFQGGETQYF
. TRBD1 TRBJ2-7 TRBV7-9 TGTGCCAGCAGCTTGACGAACATAGGACAGGACGAGCAGTACTTC CASSLTNIGQDEQYF
. . TRBJ2-7 TRBV27 TGTGCCAGCACTGGGACTTCCCGTATCACTGAGCAGTACTTC CASTGTSRITEQYF
. TRBD1 TRBJ1-5 TRBV19 TGTGCCAGTAGCCGCAGGGGGTTTGTTGGCAATCAGCCCCAGCATTTT CASSRRGFVGNQPQHF
. . TRBJ2-1 TRBV4-3 TGCGCCAGCAGCCTTGGGGGCGGGAAATGGTACAATGAGCAGTTCTTC CASSLGGGKWYNEQFF
. TRBD2 TRBJ2-4 TRBV25-1 TGTGCCAGCAGTGACGGGACTAGCGGGAACAAAAACATTCAGTACTTC CASSDGTSGNKNIQYF
. . TRBJ1-4 TRBV7-9 TGTGCCAGCAGCTTACGGCAGGTTTACGGTGAAAAACTGTTTTTT CASSLRQVYGEKLFF
once TRBD1 TRBJ1-5 TRBV27 TGTGCCAGCAGCCACGACAGGGAGGACAATCAGCCCCAGCATTTT CASSHDREDNQPQHF
. . TRBJ2-1 TRBV25-1 TGTGCCAGCAGTGAAACAACCTACAATGAGCAGTTCTTC CASSETTYNEQFF
once . TRBJ1-4 TRBV4-1 TGCGCCAGCAGCCAAGATAAGGGGAGTAATGAAAAACTGTTTTTT CASSQDKGSNEKLFF
. . TRBJ1-1 TRBV4-1 TGCGCCAGCAGCCAAGGTCAGAACACTGAAGCTTTCTTT CASSQGQNTEAFF
few . TRBJ2-7 TRBV5-4 TGTGCCAGCAGCTTGGCAGGGGTTTACGAGCAGTACTTC CASSLAGVYEQYF
. TRBD1 TRBJ2-7 TRBV28 TGTGCCAGCAGAAACTCCGGGACAGGAGAATACGAGCAGTACTTC CASRNSGTGEYEQYF
. TRBD2 TRBJ2-5 TRBV7-9 TGTGCCAGCAGCGCCGCCGCACTAGCGGGTGAGCAGTACTTC CASSAAALAGEQYF
. . TRBJ1-1 TRBV29-1 TGCAGCGGCGGGTGGGGGAACACTGAAGCTTTCTTT CSGGWGNTEAFF
. . TRBJ2-7 TRBV29-1 TGCAGCGTTGAGTTACCGTATGGGCAGTACTTC CSVELPYGQYF
. . TRBJ1-2 TRBV7-2 TGTGCCAGCAGCTTAGCCGGTTCTCTTAGCTACACCTTC CASSLAGSLSYTF
. . TRBJ1-1 TRBV28 TGTGCCAGCAGTTCACCCGGGGAGACTTTCACTGAAGCTTTCTTT CASSSPGETFTEAFF
. . TRBJ2-3 TRBV2 TGTGCCAGCAGTGAAGACAGGGAGATCACAGATACGCAGTATTTT CASSEDREITDTQYF
. . TRBJ2-3 TRBV1 TGCACCAGCAGCCAAGAGGAGGTAGCGGATCGCACAGATACGCAGTATTTT CTSSQEEVADRTDTQYF
. TRBD1 TRBJ1-1 TRBV29-1 TGCAGCGCCGGACAGGGGCATGAAGCTTTCTTT CSAGQGHEAFF
. . TRBJ2-7 TRBV28 TGTGCCAGCAGTTTAAGTCAGATTTTCTACAAGCAGTACTTC CASSLSQIFYKQYF
few . TRBJ2-3 TRBV6-1 TGTGCCAGCAGTGAGAAATTGGGGGAAGATACGCAGTATTTT CASSEKLGEDTQYF